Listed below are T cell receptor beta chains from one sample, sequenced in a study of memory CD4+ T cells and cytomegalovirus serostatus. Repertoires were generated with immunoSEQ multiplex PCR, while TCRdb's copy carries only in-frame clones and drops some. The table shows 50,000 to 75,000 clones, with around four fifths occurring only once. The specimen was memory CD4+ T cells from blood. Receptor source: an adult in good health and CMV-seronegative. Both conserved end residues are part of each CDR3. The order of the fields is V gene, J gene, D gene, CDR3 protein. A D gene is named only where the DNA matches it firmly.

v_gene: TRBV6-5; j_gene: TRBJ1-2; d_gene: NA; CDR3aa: CASSYSSRVNYGYTF
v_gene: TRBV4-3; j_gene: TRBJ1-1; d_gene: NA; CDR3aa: CASRRGESTEAFF
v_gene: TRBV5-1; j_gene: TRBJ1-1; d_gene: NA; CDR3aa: CASSPGGPTEAFF
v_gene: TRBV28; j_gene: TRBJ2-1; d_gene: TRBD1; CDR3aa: CASRYSGSRGNEQFF
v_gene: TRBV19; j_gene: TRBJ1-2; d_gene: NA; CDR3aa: CASRKNGAGYGYTF
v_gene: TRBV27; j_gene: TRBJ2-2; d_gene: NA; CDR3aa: CASSSVGGPAGELFF
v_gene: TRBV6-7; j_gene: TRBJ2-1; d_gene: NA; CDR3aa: CASNPVQFF
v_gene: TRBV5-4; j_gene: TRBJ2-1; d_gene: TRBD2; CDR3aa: CASSPTRTSGTYNEQFF
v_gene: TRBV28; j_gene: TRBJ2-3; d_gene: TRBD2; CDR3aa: CASNRASGLTDTQYF
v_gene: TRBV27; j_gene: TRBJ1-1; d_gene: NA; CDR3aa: CASREKSGTEAFF
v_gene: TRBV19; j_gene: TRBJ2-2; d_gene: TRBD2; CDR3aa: CASTASGGGRSGELFF
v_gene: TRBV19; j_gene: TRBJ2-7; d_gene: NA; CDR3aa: CASSTGDSYEQYF
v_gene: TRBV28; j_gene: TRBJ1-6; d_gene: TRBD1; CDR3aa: CASREGATGRNSPLHF
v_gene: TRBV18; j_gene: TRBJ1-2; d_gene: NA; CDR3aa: CASSPRRQGSGYTF
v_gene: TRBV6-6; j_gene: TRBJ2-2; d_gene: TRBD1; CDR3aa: CASSYSGQYTGELFF
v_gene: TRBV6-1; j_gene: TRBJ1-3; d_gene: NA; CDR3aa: CASSHGAPSGNTIYF
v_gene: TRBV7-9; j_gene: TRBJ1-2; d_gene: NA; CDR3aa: CASTPELLVGYTF
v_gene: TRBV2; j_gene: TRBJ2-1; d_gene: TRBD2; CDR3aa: CASSPGLAGPYNEQFF
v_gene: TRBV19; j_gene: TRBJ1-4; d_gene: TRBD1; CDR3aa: CASSNRGRWEKLFF
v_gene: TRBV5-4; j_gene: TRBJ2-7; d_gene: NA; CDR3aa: CASSWSIYEQYF
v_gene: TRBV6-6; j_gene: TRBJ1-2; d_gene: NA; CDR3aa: CASTNTGQRALGYTF